One TCR beta chain is described in this entry. The antigen is not known. Sequencing used immunoSEQ multiplex PCR; TCRdb keeps in-frame clones, though not all of them. The repertoire holds about 130,000 clones, with roughly 88% as singletons. The sample originates from a study of T cell responses to AZD1222 COVID-19 vaccine. Whole-study results and caveats: Researchers report vaccine-associated CD4 TCRs spanning spike, with dominance at 160-218 and 743-854. Possibly, clonal diversity was underestimated; donors were largely white British and included more females.

Looked up from germline, CDR1 is MNHEY and CDR2 is SVGAGI. The length of the CDR3 is 14 residues. The V gene lost 5 bases and the J gene lost 1 base, with 9 bases spanning the gap. The chain carries TRBV6-5 and TRBJ1-3, with D unresolved. The material sequenced was peripheral blood, taken on day 0 of MenACWY control vaccination. This clonotype was obtained from an adult in good health. CDR3 sequence (DNA): TGTGCCAGCAGTAAAAGGCCTTCTGGAAACACCATATATTTT. It specifies CASSKRPSGNTIYF.